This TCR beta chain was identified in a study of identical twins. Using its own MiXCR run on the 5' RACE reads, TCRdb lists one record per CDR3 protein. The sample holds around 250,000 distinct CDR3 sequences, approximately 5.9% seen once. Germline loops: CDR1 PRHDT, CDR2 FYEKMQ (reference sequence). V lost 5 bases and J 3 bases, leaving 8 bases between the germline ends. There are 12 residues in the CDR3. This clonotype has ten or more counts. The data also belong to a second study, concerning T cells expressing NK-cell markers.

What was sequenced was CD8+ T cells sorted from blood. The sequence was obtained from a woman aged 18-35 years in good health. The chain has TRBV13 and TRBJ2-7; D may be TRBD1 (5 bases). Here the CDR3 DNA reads TGTGCCAGCAGCGGGGCAAACTACGAGCAGTACTTC. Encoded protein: CASSGANYEQYF.